Each of the 29 T cell receptor beta chains below was sequenced from the same sample in a study of Ad26.COV2.S vaccination and SARS-CoV-2 variants. Treatment in this sample: some 20 received Ad26.COV2.S at low or high dose, single or two shots; several received placebo; per-sample allocation not given. Vaccine and placebo recipients were sampled on day 63 after the first injection. Libraries were prepared by immunoSEQ multiplex PCR; TCRdb keeps only in-frame clonotypes and omits some of them. The sample shows around 300,000 clones, around nine tenths of them seen only once. Sequenced here: peripheral blood, sampled in a trial of Ad26.COV2.S vaccine versus placebo. The receptors originated from a person aged 18-65 years who received the Ad26.COV2.S COVID-19 vaccine or a placebo.

CDR3 loop: CASSHGGGTDTQYF. CDR3 coding DNA: TGCGCCAGCAGCCACGGAGGGGGCACAGATACGCAGTATTTT. J is TRBJ2-3 and V is TRBV4-1, with D perhaps matching TRBD2 (6 bases). The germline V and J ends were trimmed by 3 bases and 1 base, with 8 bases remaining between them. The germline gives CDR1 MGHRA, CDR2 YSYEKL. The CDR3 extends over 14 amino acids.

This clone was seen only once. The J gene is TRBJ2-1, the V gene TRBV7-2, with 9 bases lining up with TRBD2. V was clipped by 6 bases and J by 6 bases; unmatched bases: 9. This CDR3 contains 15 residues. From germline, CDR1 is SGHTA and CDR2 FQGNSA. The CDR3 nucleotides read TGTGCCAGCAGTAGTCCGGGACTAGCATCCAATGAGCAGTTCTTC. This gives the protein CASSSPGLASNEQFF.

This sequence joins TRBV27 and TRBJ2-3; no clear D gene. The V end lost 2 bases, the J end lost 1 base, and 13 bases lay between the germline ends. CDR1 MNHEY and CDR2 SMNVEV come from the germline V gene (reference sequence). This CDR3 spans 16 amino acids. CDR3 nucleotides: TGTGCCAGCAGTTTAACGTCCTCTACCCGCACAGATACGCAGTATTTT. Translation gives CASSLTSSTRTDTQYF.

The chain employs TRBV16 and TRBJ1-1; D might be TRBD1 (6 bases). CDR1 and CDR2 from the germline V gene are KGHSY and FQNENV. There are 15 residues in the CDR3. V lost 1 base and J 5 bases, leaving 14 bases between the germline ends. The CDR3 coding sequence is TGTGCCAGCAGCCAATATTTGGGGGGCCAGACTGAAGCTTTCTTT. It yields the protein CASSQYLGGQTEAFF.

This clone was counted once. J is TRBJ1-6 and V is TRBV5-4; possible D gene TRBD1, 5 bases. The CDR3 spans 14 residues. Germline CDR1 and CDR2: SGHNT and YYREEE (reference sequence). Deletions cut 4 bases from V and 8 bases from J, with 13 bases between. CDR3 bases: TGTGCCAGCAGCCAAGGGGACCGCGATTCACCCCTCCACTTT. Amino acids: CASSQGDRDSPLHF. Full variable domain (missing parts from reference TRBV5-4 and TRBJ1-6): ETGVTQSPTHLIKTRGQQVTLRCSSQSGHNTVSWYQQALGQGPQFIFQYYREEENGRGNFPPRFSGLQFPNYSSELNVNALELDDSALYLCASSQGDRDSPLHFGNGTRLTVT.

V usage is TRBV29-1 and J usage is TRBJ2-3; no clear D. This CDR3 contains 11 residues. V was trimmed by 2 bases and J by 6 bases, leaving 6 bases between them. Germline loops: CDR1 SQVTM, CDR2 ANQGSEA. CDR3 bases: TGCAGCGTTGAAAGGATGGATACGCAGTATTTT. Residues: CSVERMDTQYF.

The sample holds a few counts of this clone. The V gene is TRBV7-9, the J gene TRBJ2-5; maybe TRBD1 (5 bases). The CDR3 is 14 amino acids. Germline-derived CDR1 and CDR2 are SEHNR and FQNEAQ (reference sequence). With 1 base removed from V and 3 bases from J, the gap between germline ends came to 9 bases. The CDR3 DNA sequence: TGTGCCAGCAGCTTAGGGGCCAGGGAAGAGACCCAGTACTTC. Amino acids: CASSLGAREETQYF.

The chain employs TRBV6-6 and TRBJ1-2; TRBD1 aligns across 8 bases. Trimming cost V 7 bases and J 4 bases; bases outside gene matches: 8. Germline loops: CDR1 MNHNY, CDR2 SVGAGI (reference sequence). The CDR3 loop spans 14 amino acids. CDR3 DNA: TGTGCCAGCACCCTACAGGGGGTTGGCTATGGCTACACCTTC. Translating it yields CASTLQGVGYGYTF.

The chain has TRBV5-1 and TRBJ2-3; 7 positions match TRBD2. The germline V gene encodes CDR1 SGHRS and CDR2 YFSETQ. The J segment lost 5 bases and the V segment lost 0 bases, leaving 12 bases of the junction unmatched. This CDR3 is 17 amino acids long. The CDR3 DNA sequence: TGCGCCAGCAGCTTGGGGTCCGGGACTAAATTAGGAGATACGCAGTATTTT. This encodes CASSLGSGTKLGDTQYF.

This clone was detected once. V and J are TRBV30 and TRBJ2-7, with D hard to call. Trimming took off 0 bases at V and 4 bases at J, with 7 bases between the two ends. Germline V gene data show CDR1 as GTSNPN and CDR2 as SVGIG (reference sequence). The CDR3 totals 12 residues. The CDR3 sequence is CAWSVVGYEQYF. The CDR3 nucleotides read TGTGCCTGGAGTGTGGTGGGGTACGAGCAGTACTTC. The entire variable domain, with the rest obtained from reference TRBV30 and TRBJ2-7, is as follows: SQTIHQWPATLVQPVGSPLSLECTVEGTSNPNLYWYRQAAGRGLQLLFYSVGIGQISSEVPQNLSASRPQDRQFILSSKKLLLSDSGFYLCAWSVVGYEQYFGPGTRLTVT.

V is TRBV2 and J is TRBJ2-5; no firm D call. This CDR3 region has 12 residues. Trimming shortened V by 1 base and J by 14 bases, and 14 bases separated the two germline ends. Germline values: CDR1 SNHLY, CDR2 FYNNEI. CDR3: CASSEGSAGVYF. The CDR3, as DNA: TGTGCCAGCAGTGAAGGTTCGGCAGGTGTATACTTC.

The rearrangement links TRBV27 to TRBJ2-3; D uncertain. The CDR3 is 13 residues long. Germline V gene data show CDR1 as MNHEY and CDR2 as SMNVEV (reference sequence). V lost 4 bases and J 5 bases, leaving 10 bases between the germline ends. CDR3 sequence reads: CASSSYSGDTQYF. CDR3 bases: TGTGCCAGCAGTTCCTACTCAGGAGATACGCAGTATTTT.

The chain recombines TRBV5-1 with TRBJ2-1, with 14 nucleotides matching TRBD2. The V segment lost 4 bases and the J segment 2 bases; nucleotides outside the gene matches: 5. Germline V lookup: CDR1 SGHRS, CDR2 YFSETQ. The length of the CDR3 is 17 residues. CDR3 sequence reads: CASSAGTSGGTYNEQFF. The CDR3 bases are TGCGCCAGCAGCGCCGGGACTAGCGGGGGAACCTACAATGAGCAGTTCTTC.

The V call is TRBV4-2, the J call TRBJ2-7; D remains unclear. Germline V gene sequence: CDR1 LGHNA, CDR2 YNFKEQ. The V end was cut by 1 base, the J end by 5 bases, with 15 bases between. CDR3 length: 15 residues. As DNA, the CDR3 is TGTGCCAGCAGCCAAGTAGGACCAGGACCCAACGAGCAGTACTTC. It encodes CASSQVGPGPNEQYF.

This chain links TRBV24-1 with TRBJ1-5; 8 bases fit TRBD1. The CDR3 sequence is 15 residues long. The V and J ends lost 3 bases and 11 bases, in that order; junction bases with no gene match: 11. Germline CDR1 is KGHDR and CDR2 is SFDVKD. CDR3 protein: CATSDPGQVESAQHF. The CDR3 DNA sequence: TGTGCCACCAGTGATCCGGGACAGGTGGAATCGGCCCAGCATTTT.

The gene calls are TRBV27 and TRBJ1-1; 8 bases align to TRBD1. J lost 5 bases, V lost 5 bases, and 7 bases had no gene match. CDR1 is MNHEY, CDR2 SMNVEV, per germline (reference sequence). The CDR3 is 14 amino acids. Here the CDR3 reads CASSTWTGSTEAFF. CDR3 DNA sequence: TGTGCCAGCAGTACCTGGACAGGGTCTACTGAAGCTTTCTTT.

The CDR3 nucleotides are TGCGCCAGCAGCGTGACAGTCGGAGAGACCCAGTACTTC. Translation gives CASSVTVGETQYF. The chain is built from TRBV5-1 and TRBJ2-5; possibly TRBD1 for D (5 bases). Trimming took 4 bases from V and 4 from J, leaving 11 bases between them. This CDR3 contains 13 residues. CDR1 and CDR2 from the germline V gene are SGHRS and YFSETQ.

J is TRBJ1-6 and V is TRBV27; no definite D call. The ends were cut back, 2 bases at V and 10 bases at J, with 15 bases in the middle. Germline CDR1 MNHEY, CDR2 SMNVEV (reference sequence). This CDR3 is 15 amino acids long. CDR3 sequence reads: CASSLGPSFGSPLHF. The CDR3 DNA reads as TGTGCCAGCAGTTTAGGCCCCAGTTTTGGGTCACCCCTCCACTTT.

This chain connects TRBV14 to TRBJ1-6; 8 positions match TRBD1. Germline trimming cut 5 bases from V and 12 bases from J; bases unmatched to any gene: 15. Germline-derived CDR1 and CDR2 are SGHDN and FVKESK. This CDR3 is built from 16 residues. The CDR3 is CASSSPGTGLQGPLHF. The CDR3 DNA reads as TGTGCCAGCAGCTCGCCGGGGACAGGACTTCAAGGACCCCTCCACTTT. The variable domain in full, completed from reference TRBV14 and TRBJ1-6, reads EAGVTQFPSHSVIEKGQTVTLRCDPISGHDNLYWYRRVMGKEIKFLLHFVKESKQDESGMPNNRFLAERTGGTYSTLKVQPAELEDSGVYFCASSSPGTGLQGPLHFGNGTRLTVT.

V and J are TRBV28 and TRBJ1-5; D uncertain. V was cut by 2 bases and J by 7 bases, with 15 bases left in between. The V gene's germline CDR1 is MDHEN and CDR2 SYDVKM. This CDR3 contains 15 residues. The CDR3 coding sequence is TGTGCCAGCAGTTTAGGCCGGCGGAGGGCCCAGCCCCAGCATTTT. Encoded protein: CASSLGRRRAQPQHF.

This chain joins TRBV3-1 (or the pseudogene TRBV3-2) and TRBJ1-6, with 11 bases identical to TRBD1. The CDR3 length is 16 residues. Per germline, CDR1 LGHDT and CDR2 YNNKEL (reference sequence). Trimming removed 6 bases from V and 6 bases from J; junction bases left unmatched: 7. Here the CDR3 DNA reads TGTGCCAGCAGAAGAGGACAGGGGGCGAGTAATTCACCCCTCCACTTT. Its translation: CASRRGQGASNSPLHF.

The chain combines TRBV4-2 with TRBJ1-2, with D tentatively TRBD1 (5 bases). The CDR3 is 14 residues long. V lost 4 bases and J 3 bases, leaving 12 bases between the germline ends. CDR1 and CDR2 from the germline V gene are LGHNA and YNFKEQ. CDR3 nucleotides: TGTGCCAGCAGCCCGGCAGGGATCGACTATGGCTACACCTTC. Translation: CASSPAGIDYGYTF.

V usage is TRBV19 and J usage is TRBJ1-3; D is uncertain. The germline V gene encodes CDR1 LNHDA and CDR2 SQIVND (reference sequence). V lost 7 bases and J 11 bases, leaving 15 bases between the germline ends. CDR3 size: 12 residues. In DNA, the CDR3 is TGTGCCAGTATGACAACGGTGGAATCCATATATTTT. Its protein is CASMTTVESIYF.

The gene calls are TRBV30 and TRBJ2-4, with 8 nucleotides matching TRBD2. CDR1 and CDR2 (germline): GTSNPN, SVGIG (reference sequence). J lost 13 bases, V lost 2 bases, and 19 bases had no gene match. The CDR3 totals 16 residues. The CDR3 protein is CAWSPWGLAGPSGQYF. The CDR3 DNA reads as TGTGCCTGGAGTCCTTGGGGATTAGCGGGGCCCTCGGGACAGTACTTC.

The V and J genes are TRBV4-1 and TRBJ1-5; weak D call: TRBD1 (5 bases). In germline, CDR1 is MGHRA, CDR2 YSYEKL. Trimming cost V 0 bases and J 15 bases, with 15 bases left between them. The length of the CDR3 is 13 residues. The CDR3 DNA follows: TGCGCCAGCAGCCAAGATGCGGCGGCAGGGAGGCATTTT. It translates to CASSQDAAAGRHF.

The chain links TRBV10-2 to TRBJ2-2; D is uncertain. V lost 10 bases to trimming and J lost 4 bases, with 16 bases between them. The CDR3 is 14 amino acids. CDR1 is WSHSY and CDR2 is SAAADI in the germline V gene. CDR3 region: CATSTRWGTGELFF. The CDR3 DNA reads TGCGCCACCTCTACGAGGTGGGGCACCGGGGAGCTGTTTTTT.

The CDR3 nucleotides are TGTGCCAAACCTGGGACACAGTCCTACGAGCAGTACTTC. Its protein is CAKPGTQSYEQYF. The chain joins TRBV24-1 to TRBJ2-7; possible D gene TRBD1, 6 bases. The CDR3 contains 13 residues. Germline lookup yields CDR1 KGHDR and CDR2 SFDVKD. V gave up 11 bases and J gave up 1 base, with 14 bases separating them.

The gene calls are TRBV10-2 and TRBJ2-2; D is possibly TRBD1 (6 bases). Trimming removed 5 bases at V and 7 bases at J, with 11 bases between. CDR3 length: 13 amino acids. In germline, CDR1 is WSHSY, CDR2 SAAADI. This CDR3 reads CASSQGFDGELFF. CDR3 coding DNA: TGCGCCAGCAGTCAGGGGTTTGACGGGGAGCTGTTTTTT.

A note on this clone: One end of the junction is discordant with germline, which a read error may explain. The rearrangement links TRBV20-1 to TRBJ2-4, with D unclear. The CDR3 has 10 amino acids. The V gene's germline CDR1 is DFQATT and CDR2 SNEGSKA (reference sequence). CDR3 nucleotide sequence: TGCAGTGCTCGAGAAAACATTCAGTACTTC. It translates to CSARENIQYF.